These T cell receptor beta chains were read from a single sample in a study of T cells after posttransplantation cyclophosphamide. Libraries were prepared by immunoSEQ multiplex PCR; TCRdb keeps only in-frame clonotypes and omits some of them. The sample shows 3,600 or so clones, just under 75% of them seen only once. This specimen consisted of PBMCs, obtained after allogeneic stem cell transplant with calcineurin inhibitor and methotrexate. The origin of the receptors is a female patient aged 50 to 65 who received an allogeneic stem cell transplant from an unrelated donor, was CMV-positive, and had acute and chronic GVHD. Certain T cells may be donor cells from the graft. Each CDR3 is given with its conserved first and last residue. Each record gives: clone size, J gene, V gene, CDR3 protein. Expanded clones get a size class; other rows say once, few or many, or leave the size out.

NA	NA	TRBV6-1	CASSVSGTSGSTYEQYF
NA	TRBJ1-2	TRBV10-3	CAISGQTGGNYGYTF
once	TRBJ2-7	TRBV7-6	CASSLAARADQPYEQYF
NA	TRBJ2-7	TRBV5-6	CASSFSRPGGMDEQYF
NA	TRBJ2-7	TRBV5-4	CASSGGGRFSYEQYF
NA	TRBJ2-3	TRBV27	CASSLQGWGTDTQYF
NA	TRBJ1-1	TRBV29-1	CSVVLTDTEAFF
NA	TRBJ1-1	TRBV5-4	CASSLLTGAMTEAFF
NA	TRBJ1-1	TRBV30	CASFLGAAFF
NA	TRBJ2-7	TRBV6-6	CASSYFADRRSYEQYF
NA	TRBJ2-3	TRBV9	CASSQSTSGRDTQYF
once	TRBJ2-7	TRBV10-1	CASSESGTGRREQYF
NA	TRBJ1-5	TRBV2	CASRGGQRNQPQHF
once	TRBJ1-1	TRBV5-1	CASSTRNTEAFF
once	TRBJ1-2	TRBV5-1	CASSSTGSNYGYTF
NA	TRBJ1-1	TRBV25-1	CASSALGGPNTEAFF
NA	TRBJ2-5	TRBV6-5	CASLTGGETQYF
NA	TRBJ2-1	TRBV7-3	CASSVTPRGVHEQFF
NA	TRBJ2-7	TRBV7-7	CASSPNRQGNEQYF
NA	TRBJ1-2	TRBV4-1	CASSQGGGRVSNYGYTF
NA	TRBJ2-7	TRBV11-3	CASSPRDSPYEQYF
NA	TRBJ2-2	TRBV6-6	CASSPGGLSTGELFF
NA	TRBJ2-7	TRBV6-1	CASSEAGGRFHGSSYEQYF
NA	TRBJ1-1	TRBV13	CASSRRVMNTEAFF
hyperexpanded	TRBJ2-2	TRBV2	CASSEAWNTGELFF
once	TRBJ1-4	TRBV6-5	CASSERTNELFF
NA	TRBJ1-1	TRBV5-1	CASSTGQVVNTEAFF
NA	TRBJ2-7	TRBV27	CASSSFPGTIYEQYF
NA	TRBJ2-1	TRBV4-2	CASSQQQPGLAGVNEQFF
few	TRBJ1-3	TRBV10-1	CASRGVCSGNTIYF
NA	TRBJ2-7	TRBV9	CASSGQSAYEQYF
NA	TRBJ2-1	TRBV7-2	CASTTGTSGSDEQFF
NA	TRBJ2-1	TRBV9	CASSLGTSGVHNEQFF
once	TRBJ2-1	TRBV7-9	CASSWGLAGDNEQFF
NA	TRBJ2-7	TRBV27	CASSPGQGYEQYF
NA	TRBJ1-4	TRBV20-1	CSATQTGGLFF